This T cell receptor (beta chain) was retrieved from a study of beta chain features in type 1 diabetes. Findings and limits, study-wide: Sampled from patients, naive, central memory and Treg TCRB repertoires appeared more similar than those sampled from healthy donors. Insertions at VDJ junctions were less frequent in type 1 diabetes patients. These patients also deleted more nucleotides at the same junctions.

This clone was found a few times. Its antigen is as yet unknown. Purity of each sorted population was above 95%. The germline V gene encodes CDR1 MDHEN and CDR2 SYDVKM. This CDR3 has 14 amino acids. Trimming shortened V by 7 bases and J by 2 bases, and 12 bases separated the two germline ends. Sequenced material consisted of expressed TCRB transcripts (all of the isolated RNA was reverse transcribed). Only in-frame clones appear in the TCRdb table, and some are missing; sequencing was by immunoSEQ multiplex PCR. This sample has 120,000 to 150,000 clones, with about 51% found just once. This TCR was sampled from a young man in good health. The gene calls are TRBV28 and TRBJ2-1, with TRBD1 as a possible D gene (6 bases). The material sequenced was Tregs from blood. The chain's CDR3 is CASIRGGTYNEQFF. CDR3 sequence (DNA): TGTGCCAGCATACGAGGGGGAACCTACAATGAGCAGTTCTTC.